This is a list of T cell receptor beta chains from one sample in a study of control samples from healthy donors and cancer patients. Data came from immunoSEQ multiplex PCR; TCRdb stores just in-frame clones and leaves some out. The table includes 160,000 or so clones, about 93% detected once. The sequenced material came from blood. These receptors originate from a man in his fifties in good health. Both conserved end residues are part of each CDR3. D genes are given only for firm matches. Some rows mark clone size as missing; the rest say once, few, many or name a class of expanded clone.

clone size	V gene	D gene	J gene	CDR3 protein	CDR3 DNA
-	TRBV6-5	-	TRBJ1-2	CASSSREGSSYTF	TGTGCCAGCAGTTCTCGGGAGGGGTCGAGCTACACCTTC
-	TRBV5-1	TRBD1	TRBJ1-2	CASSLGTGNYGYTF	TGCGCCAGCAGCTTAGGGACAGGGAACTATGGCTACACCTTC
once	TRBV9	TRBD2	TRBJ2-1	CASKSGLAPVRGRFF	TGTGCCAGCAAATCGGGACTAGCGCCTGTAAGAGGTCGGTTCTTC
-	TRBV7-2	TRBD1	TRBJ2-5	CASTPGGAETQYF	TGTGCCAGCACCCCAGGGGGCGCGGAGACCCAGTACTTC
-	TRBV10-2	-	TRBJ1-1	CASSDHRVNTEAFF	TGCGCCAGCAGTGATCACAGGGTAAACACTGAAGCTTTCTTT
once	TRBV14	-	TRBJ2-5	CASSPFRDQETQYF	TGTGCCAGCAGCCCTTTCCGCGACCAAGAGACCCAGTACTTC
-	TRBV28	TRBD1	TRBJ2-7	CASRPNGGQGYEQYF	TGTGCCAGCAGGCCTAACGGGGGACAGGGCTACGAGCAGTACTTC
-	TRBV5-6	TRBD2	TRBJ2-1	CASSLDSGRVYNEQFF	TGTGCCAGCAGCTTGGATAGCGGGAGGGTCTACAATGAGCAGTTCTTC
-	TRBV12-5	TRBD1	TRBJ1-1	CASGPGTGGGKAFF	TGTGCTAGTGGTCCTGGAACAGGGGGCGGGAAAGCTTTCTTT
once	TRBV7-9	TRBD1	TRBJ2-5	CASSPRTGLQETQYF	TGTGCCAGCAGTCCTAGGACAGGGCTCCAAGAGACCCAGTACTTC
-	TRBV27	-	TRBJ1-2	CASSFREGSLLYGYTF	TGTGCCAGCAGTTTCCGGGAAGGATCGCTCTTATATGGCTACACCTTC
-	TRBV18	-	TRBJ1-4	CASSPERGAATNEKLFF	TGTGCCAGCTCACCAGAACGAGGAGCAGCAACTAATGAAAAACTGTTTTTT
once	TRBV5-1	-	TRBJ1-1	CASSLAGGGTEAFF	TGCGCCAGCAGCTTGGCCGGGGGTGGGACTGAAGCTTTCTTT
-	TRBV27	-	TRBJ2-7	CASSLSPGLSPAEQYF	TGTGCCAGCAGTTTATCACCGGGTCTTTCACCGGCCGAGCAGTACTTC
-	TRBV13	TRBD2	TRBJ2-3	CASSSTSGSSDTQYF	TGTGCCAGCAGCTCGACTAGCGGGAGCTCAGATACGCAGTATTTT
-	TRBV6-6	-	TRBJ1-3	CASSSGQQGNTIYF	TGTGCCAGCAGTTCAGGACAGCAGGGAAACACCATATATTTT
few	TRBV7-8	-	TRBJ1-3	CASSFGLGNTIYF	TGTGCCAGCAGCTTCGGGCTGGGAAACACCATATATTTT
-	TRBV7-6	-	TRBJ2-7	CASSLEAASSYEQYF	TGTGCCAGCAGCTTAGAGGCGGCCAGCTCCTACGAGCAGTACTTC
-	TRBV4-2	TRBD1	TRBJ2-2	CASSQEDRGLTGELFF	TGTGCCAGCAGCCAAGAGGACAGGGGGCTCACCGGGGAGCTGTTTTTT
-	TRBV18	-	TRBJ2-2	CASSPASLGTGSTGELFF	TGTGCCAGCTCACCGGCTTCGCTCGGTACAGGCTCCACCGGGGAGCTGTTTTTT
once	TRBV4-1	-	TRBJ2-3	CASSQDARLGTDTQYF	TGCGCCAGCAGCCAAGATGCGCGGTTGGGCACAGATACGCAGTATTTT
-	TRBV27	-	TRBJ2-1	CASSTPFWGDYNEQFF	TGTGCCAGCAGTACCCCGTTTTGGGGAGATTACAATGAGCAGTTCTTC
-	TRBV28	-	TRBJ1-3	CASSLQGGGNTIYF	TGTGCCAGCAGTTTACAGGGCGGCGGAAACACCATATATTTT
-	TRBV5-4	-	TRBJ2-4	CASSLADRGNIQYF	TGTGCCAGCAGCTTGGCTGACAGAGGCAACATTCAGTACTTC
-	TRBV9	-	TRBJ2-1	CASSVGVMYEQFF	TGTGCCAGCAGCGTAGGGGTTATGTATGAGCAGTTCTTC
-	TRBV6-6	-	TRBJ1-2	CASKGSGYTF	TGTGCCAGCAAGGGGAGTGGCTACACCTTC
-	TRBV3-1/TRBV3-2	-	TRBJ1-4	CASSQEVGKLFF	TGTGCCAGCAGCCAAGAAGTGGGAAAACTGTTTTTT
-	TRBV27	TRBD1	TRBJ1-4	CASSFLTGLNEKLFF	TGTGCCAGCAGTTTTTTGACAGGGCTGAATGAAAAACTGTTTTTT
-	TRBV19	-	TRBJ2-5	CASTDRMETQYF	TGTGCCAGTACCGACAGGATGGAGACCCAGTACTTC
-	TRBV2	TRBD2	TRBJ2-7	CAGRPGTNAYEQYF	TGTGCCGGACGACCCGGGACTAACGCCTACGAGCAGTACTTC
-	TRBV5-6	-	TRBJ1-6	CASSFDRRESSPLHF	TGTGCCAGCAGCTTTGATCGCAGGGAGAGTTCACCCCTCCACTTT